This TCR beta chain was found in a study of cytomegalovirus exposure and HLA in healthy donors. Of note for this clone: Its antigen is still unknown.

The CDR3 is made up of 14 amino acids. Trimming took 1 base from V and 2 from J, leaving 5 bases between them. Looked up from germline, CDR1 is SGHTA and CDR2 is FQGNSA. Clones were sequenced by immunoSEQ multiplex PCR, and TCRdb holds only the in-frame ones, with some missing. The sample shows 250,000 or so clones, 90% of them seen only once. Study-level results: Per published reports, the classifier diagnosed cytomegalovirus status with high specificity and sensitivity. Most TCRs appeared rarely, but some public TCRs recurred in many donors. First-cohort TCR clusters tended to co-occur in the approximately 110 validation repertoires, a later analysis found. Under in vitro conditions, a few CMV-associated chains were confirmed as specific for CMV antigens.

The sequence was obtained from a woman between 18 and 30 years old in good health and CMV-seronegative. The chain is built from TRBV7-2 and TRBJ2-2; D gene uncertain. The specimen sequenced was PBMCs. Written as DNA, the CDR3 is TGTGCCAGCAGCTTAGGTTCAAACACCGGGGAGCTGTTTTTT. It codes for CASSLGSNTGELFF.